The source of this T cell receptor beta chain is a study of T-cell reconstitution after alpha-beta-depleted transplantation in children. Germline values: CDR1 SGHVS, CDR2 FNYEAQ. CDR3 length: 12 residues. V was clipped by 5 bases and J by 5 bases, with 9 bases between them. This clonotype was picked up a small number of times. Unique molecular identifiers were incorporated into the prepared TCRbeta library. Using its own MiXCR run on the PCR reads, TCRdb lists one record per CDR3 protein. This sample has 100,000 to 120,000 distinct CDR3 sequences; 10% occur once, and the top ten carry about 7.3%. V gene TRBV7-6 combines with J gene TRBJ2-5; a weak D match, TRBD2 (5 bases). The TCR originated in a human donor who donated a stem cell graft to a child with acute lymphoblastic leukemia. Sequenced here: PBMCs from the stem cell graft donor, sampled from the stem cell graft. The CDR3 sequence: CASSGGPETQYF. In DNA form, the CDR3 reads TGTGCCAGCAGCGGAGGCCCCGAGACCCAGTACTTC. The whole variable domain, remainder taken from reference TRBV7-6 and TRBJ2-5, is GAGVSQSPRYKVTKRGQDVALRCDPISGHVSLYWYRQALGQGPEFLTYFNYEAQQDKSGLPNDRFSAERPEGSISTLTIQRTEQRDSAMYRCASSGGPETQYFGPGTRLLVL.